This paragraph covers one TCR beta chain sequence. Compared with germline, one end of the junction differs, possibly owing to a read error. There are 13 residues in the CDR3. Germline assignment: CDR1 ENHRY and CDR2 SYGVKD. TCRdb re-called the 5' RACE reads through MiXCR, storing one row per CDR3 protein. The sample lists a few hundred thousand distinct CDR3 sequences, 28% seen once, with less than 15% in the top ten. This sample is part of a study of T-cell memory formation after mild COVID-19. This TCR was sampled from an adult woman who had mild COVID-19 (a few samples of this study predate the infection). Cell type and time point are not known. The material sequenced was PBMCs or a T cell subset sorted from them (not recorded which). The chain combines TRBV10-3 with TRBJ2-7; 7 nucleotides align to TRBD1. CDR3 sequence (DNA): TGTGCCCTCAGTGAGGGACAGTCCTACGAGCAGTACTTC. It is translated as CALSEGQSYEQYF.